This TCR beta chain appears in the sequencing data of a study of Ad26.COV2.S vaccination and SARS-CoV-2 variants. Study-level background: Among those in the COV1001 Ad26.COV2.S trial arm was the donor. Ad26.COV2.S shots went into the muscle once or twice, 56 days apart.

In germline, CDR1 is KGHSH, CDR2 LQKENI. With 3 bases removed from V and 7 bases from J, the gap between germline ends came to 13 bases. The CDR3 covers 14 residues. Points on this clone: The antigen is unknown.

This table comes from immunoSEQ multiplex PCR, and its TCRdb copy is limited to in-frame clones, with some not included. The sample carries about 460,000 clones, nearly 90% recorded once. This sample's treatment: around 19 received Ad26.COV2.S at low or high dose, single or two shots; roughly five received placebo; per-sample allocation not given. Samples came from day 63 after the first vaccine or placebo injection. The donor was a Boston adult aged 18-55 years. The study's findings and limits: Possible underestimation of total T cell responses by the TCR breadth and depth analyses was noted.

The receptor was isolated from a person aged 18-60 years who received the Ad26.COV2.S COVID-19 vaccine or a placebo. The chain combines TRBV18 with TRBJ1-5; no clear D. The specimen comprised peripheral blood, sampled in a trial of Ad26.COV2.S vaccine versus placebo. CDR3 amino acids: CASSPIEGGQPQHF. The DNA for the CDR3 is TGTGCCAGCTCACCGATCGAAGGAGGCCAGCCCCAGCATTTT.